Sequencing of this T cell receptor (beta chain) was carried out in a study of blood T cell repertoires in COVID-19. The CDR3 runs 15 residues. Germline-derived CDR1 and CDR2 are LNHDA and SQIVND (reference sequence). The ends were cut back, 1 base at V and 0 bases at J, with 7 bases in the middle. Clones were read by immunoSEQ multiplex PCR, and TCRdb kept only the in-frame ones, dropping some. Among 250,000 to 300,000 clones, roughly 88% were seen once, and the ten largest hold around 1.8%. Regarding this clone: Additional DNA sequences in this sample encode the identical CDR3.

Sequenced material: PBMCs or T cells enriched from blood (not recorded which). J is TRBJ2-1 and V is TRBV19, with D unclear. The receptor was derived from a woman aged 50 to 60 who had recovered from COVID-19. For the CDR3, the DNA is TGTGCCAGTAGTATAGGAAGTAGCTCCTACAATGAGCAGTTCTTC. Translating it yields CASSIGSSSYNEQFF.